The 28 T cell receptor beta chains given below trace back to one sample, sequenced in a study of response to subunit inactivated influenza vaccine. TCRdb ran MiXCR on the RT-PCR reads and lists one entry per CDR3 protein. This table holds some 520,000 distinct CDR3 sequences, about 17% found once. The sample in question was CD4+ T cells sorted from PBMCs, obtained around 25 months after vaccination. The source of these receptors is a man between 50 and 69 years old who received an inactivated influenza vaccine.

The CDR3 DNA reads as TGCAGCATTACAGGGGCGTCCTACGAGCAGTACTTC. Protein product: CSITGASYEQYF. This chain links TRBV29-1 with TRBJ2-7; TRBD1 aligns across 7 bases. V lost 8 bases and J lost 1; bases outside the gene matches: 5. The CDR3 spans 12 residues. Germline V lookup: CDR1 SQVTM, CDR2 ANQGSEA.

In this sample, this clonotype turned up a few times. This chain uses TRBV20-1 with TRBJ2-7; 12 positions agree with TRBD2. V was pared by 6 bases and J by 5 bases, with 8 bases of the junction left unmatched. The CDR3 is made up of 14 amino acids. Germline V gene data show CDR1 as DFQATT and CDR2 as SNEGSKA (reference sequence). CDR3 protein: CSAVTSGGRHEQYF. The CDR3 DNA is TGCAGTGCCGTGACTAGCGGGGGACGGCACGAGCAGTACTTC.

This clonotype was counted a few times. This sequence joins TRBV12-3 or TRBV12-4 and TRBJ1-2; 8 bases map to TRBD1. The CDR3 extends over 14 amino acids. With V trimmed by 7 bases and J by 5 bases, 9 bases remained unmatched. The CDR3, as DNA: TGTGCCAGCAAAAGAACAGGGGGTAGATATGGCTACACCTTC. As protein: CASKRTGGRYGYTF.

This clonotype was recorded a few times. The chain joins TRBV12-3 or TRBV12-4 to TRBJ2-2; 10 bases align to TRBD2. The J segment lost 6 bases and the V segment lost 4 bases, leaving 8 bases of the junction unmatched. The CDR3 contains 16 residues. As DNA, the CDR3 is TGTGCCAGCAGTTCCTTTAGCGGGGGGCATCCCGGGGAGCTGTTTTTT. Protein product: CASSSFSGGHPGELFF.

This clonotype was seen a few times. The CDR3 DNA follows: TGCAGCTCTGGACGGGGCGGCGGAGGCAAAGATACGCAGTATTTT. Translated, it gives CSSGRGGGGKDTQYF. V is TRBV29-1 and J is TRBJ2-3; D could derive from TRBD1 or TRBD2 (5 bases each). This CDR3 has 15 amino acids. Germline loops: CDR1 SQVTM, CDR2 ANQGSEA. V lost 8 bases, J lost 5 bases, and 23 bases lay in between.

The V gene is TRBV6-2 or TRBV6-3, the J gene TRBJ2-7, with D possibly being TRBD1 (6 bases). This CDR3 has 16 residues. The germline gives CDR1 MNHEY, CDR2 SVGEGT. V was cut by 0 bases and J by 2 bases, with 14 bases left in between. The CDR3 DNA reads as TGTGCCAGCAGTTACTCGAACTGGGGGCCAGCCTACGAGCAGTACTTC. This encodes CASSYSNWGPAYEQYF.

The chain couples TRBV6-1 to TRBJ2-3; D is perhaps TRBD1 or TRBD2 (5 bases each). The V end was cut by 2 bases, the J end by 5 bases, with 14 bases between. This CDR3 contains 15 residues. The germline V gene encodes CDR1 MNHNS and CDR2 SASEGT. The CDR3 DNA reads as TGTGCCAGCAGTGAATCGGGGCCTCAAGTAGATACGCAGTATTTT. Its translation is CASSESGPQVDTQYF.

This chain connects TRBV7-9 to TRBJ1-1; 8 nucleotides line up with TRBD1. In germline, CDR1 is SEHNR, CDR2 FQNEAQ (reference sequence). The V gene end was trimmed by 4 bases and the J gene end by 0 bases; junction bases not matched to a gene: 10. The CDR3 runs 17 residues. CDR3 DNA sequence: TGTGCCAGCAGCTCGGGACAGGTGTATGAGATGAACACTGAAGCTTTCTTT. It is translated as CASSSGQVYEMNTEAFF.

This clonotype was seen repeatedly, ten times or more. The V call is TRBV6-2 or TRBV6-3, the J call TRBJ1-1, with D uncertain. The CDR3 is 14 residues long. CDR1 is MNHEY, CDR2 SVGEGT, per germline. The V gene lost 6 bases and the J gene lost 4 bases, with 15 bases spanning the gap. CDR3 amino acids: CASSSLPAGTEAFF. CDR3 coding DNA: TGTGCCAGCAGCTCCCTACCGGCGGGCACTGAAGCTTTCTTT.

The genes are TRBV3-1 and TRBJ1-4, with 10 bases matching TRBD1. The germline V gene encodes CDR1 LGHDT and CDR2 YNNKEL (reference sequence). The junction had 7 bases not matched to a gene; V was cut back by 4 bases and J by 8 bases. The CDR3 is made up of 15 amino acids. Written as DNA, the CDR3 is TGTGCCAGCAGCCCCCGGGGACAGGGGTGGGAAAAACTGTTTTTT. Translated: CASSPRGQGWEKLFF.

The chain uses TRBV20-1 and TRBJ2-7, with D possibly being TRBD2 (5 bases). The CDR3 has 15 residues. The V gene lost 3 bases and the J gene lost 4 bases, with 19 bases spanning the gap. Germline V lookup: CDR1 DFQATT, CDR2 SNEGSKA (reference sequence). CDR3 region: CSASGIHGSLYEQYF. DNA of the CDR3: TGCAGTGCTAGCGGGATACACGGATCCCTTTACGAGCAGTACTTC.

V and J are TRBV5-6 and TRBJ1-2; D unclear. Germline-derived CDR1 and CDR2 are SGHDT and YYEEEE. V gave up 0 bases and J gave up 4 bases, with 10 bases separating them. This CDR3 region has 14 residues. The CDR3 nucleotides read TGTGCCAGCAGCTTGGGGACGTTAGGCTATGGCTACACCTTC. Translated: CASSLGTLGYGYTF.

This chain uses TRBV6-1 with TRBJ2-5; 9 bases align to TRBD1. Germline CDR1 reads MNHNS; CDR2 reads SASEGT. V trimming: 5 bases; J trimming: 1 base; junction bases outside the gene matches: 5. The CDR3 consists of 15 residues. CDR3 in DNA: TGTGCCAGCAGTAAGGGACAGGGTGGCCAAGAGACCCAGTACTTC. It encodes CASSKGQGGQETQYF.

This clonotype turned up a few times. The gene calls are TRBV7-8 and TRBJ1-5; TRBD1 is a possible D gene (5 bases). The CDR3 runs 11 residues. The V end lost 1 base, the J end lost 12 bases, and 7 bases lay between the germline ends. In germline, CDR1 is SGHVS, CDR2 FQNEAQ. The DNA of the CDR3 is TGTGCCAGCAGCTTAGACAGGTACCAGCATTTT. Its translation is CASSLDRYQHF.

V and J are TRBV7-2 and TRBJ2-1, with 7 bases aligning to TRBD1. With 5 bases clipped from V and 4 bases from J, the junction kept 5 bases outside the gene matches. There are 14 residues in the CDR3. The germline V gene encodes CDR1 SGHTA and CDR2 FQGNSA. The CDR3 bases are TGTGCCAGCAGCCCTGGGACAGAATACAATGAGCAGTTCTTC. Translation: CASSPGTEYNEQFF.

The V call is TRBV4-3, the J call TRBJ2-7; 7 positions match TRBD1. CDR3 length: 16 residues. Losses at the gene ends were 0 bases for V and 2 bases for J; bases not matched to a gene: 7. From germline, CDR1 is LGHNA and CDR2 YSLEER. As DNA, the CDR3 is TGCGCCAGCAGCCAAGATATGGGGACAGCCCCCTACGAGCAGTACTTC. This codes for CASSQDMGTAPYEQYF.

With respect to this clonotype: The CDR3 does not end in the conserved phenylalanine or tryptophan, so this is likely a read error. This chain joins TRBV12-3 or TRBV12-4 and TRBJ1-1; unclear D gene. The length of the CDR3 is 15 residues. With 2 bases removed from V and 0 bases from J, the gap between germline ends came to 10 bases. CDR3 DNA sequence: TGTGCCAGCAGTTTAACTGCGACATTGAACACTGAAGCTTTCGTT. This encodes CASSLTATLNTEAFV.

The chain couples TRBV5-5 to TRBJ2-7; the D gene is possibly TRBD2 (6 bases). CDR3 length: 14 residues. Trimming stripped 4 bases from V and 1 base from J, with 12 bases between. Germline V gene data show CDR1 as SGHKS and CDR2 as YYEKEE (reference sequence). CDR3 DNA: TGTGCCAGCAGCACTAGGGGACTTTCCTACGAGCAGTACTTC. Its translation: CASSTRGLSYEQYF. Looking up the rest from reference TRBV5-5 and TRBJ2-7 gives the full variable domain: DAGVTQSPTHLIKTRGQQVTLRCSPISGHKSVSWYQQVLGQGPQFIFQYYEKEERGRGNFPDRFSARQFPNYSSELNVNALLLGDSALYLCASSTRGLSYEQYFGPGTRLTVT.

The chain carries TRBV7-9 and TRBJ1-5; D gene ambiguous. CDR3 size: 12 residues. Germline loops: CDR1 SEHNR, CDR2 FQNEAQ (reference sequence). Trimming cost V 5 bases and J 7 bases, with 9 bases left between them. CDR3 coding DNA: TGTGCCAGCAGCCGCGACATGCAGCCCCAGCATTTT. This codes for CASSRDMQPQHF.

In regard to this clonotype: A read error may account for a junction end that differs from germline. The chain has TRBV6-1 and TRBJ2-1; 12 nucleotides align to TRBD2. The CDR3 has 17 amino acids. Germline V gives CDR1 MNHNS, CDR2 SASEGT. The CDR3 DNA follows: TGTGCCAGCAGCCACCTACCGGCTAGCGGGAGGGCCACTGAGCAGCTCTTC. This encodes CASSHLPASGRATEQLF.

The CDR3 DNA follows: TGTGCCAGCAGCTTTCCCAGGCCTAAAGACAATCAGCCCCAGCATTTT. Protein product: CASSFPRPKDNQPQHF. The V and J genes are TRBV5-5 and TRBJ1-5; D is undetermined. There are 16 residues in the CDR3. The V and J ends lost 2 bases and 3 bases respectively, with 15 bases between them. Germline V CDR1 and CDR2: SGHKS, YYEKEE (reference sequence).

This chain connects TRBV19 to TRBJ2-7, with 11 bases aligning to TRBD2. The CDR3 is 16 residues long. Germline CDR1 LNHDA, CDR2 SQIVND (reference sequence). With V trimmed by 4 bases and J by 3 bases, 8 bases remained unmatched. For the CDR3, the DNA is TGTGCCAGTAGTACGCTAGCGGGAGGTAATTTCTACGAGCAGTACTTC. This sequence encodes CASSTLAGGNFYEQYF.

Ten or more counts support this clonotype. V gene TRBV24-1 combines with J gene TRBJ2-5; D perhaps matches TRBD2 (6 bases). The CDR3 contains 15 residues. V lost 1 base to trimming and J lost 2 bases, with 10 bases between them. CDR1 and CDR2 (germline): KGHDR, SFDVKD. CDR3 in DNA: TGTGCCACCAGTGATTTTAAGGCGGGACAAGAGACCCAGTACTTC. It encodes CATSDFKAGQETQYF.

This clonotype occurred many times. The V gene is TRBV12-3 or TRBV12-4, the J gene TRBJ1-2; D is unresolved. This CDR3 contains 13 residues. Trimming pared 6 bases from V and 7 bases from J, leaving 15 bases between. The CDR3 here is CASSPRRLTGYTF. The DNA for the CDR3 is TGTGCCAGCAGCCCCCGACGCCTCACTGGCTACACCTTC.

This chain links TRBV5-1 with TRBJ2-7; TRBD1 aligns across 9 bases. This CDR3 is 16 amino acids long. The germline V gene has CDR1 SGHRS and CDR2 YFSETQ. With V trimmed by 0 bases and J by 10 bases, 14 bases remained unmatched. The CDR3 sequence is CASSLAPGQGRLGQYF. The CDR3 coding sequence is TGCGCCAGCAGCTTGGCCCCGGGACAGGGTAGATTAGGACAGTACTTC.

A few counts support this clonotype. V gene TRBV11-1 combines with J gene TRBJ2-2; no definite D call. CDR3 length: 14 residues. Looked up from germline, CDR1 is SGHAT and CDR2 is FQDESV (reference sequence). The ends were cut back, 5 bases at V and 0 bases at J, with 7 bases in the middle. Here the CDR3 DNA reads TGTGCCAGCAGCCCCTGGACGAACACCGGGGAGCTGTTTTTT. This translates into CASSPWTNTGELFF.

This chain connects TRBV7-9 to TRBJ2-3; tentative D call: TRBD2 (6 bases). Germline V gene sequence: CDR1 SEHNR, CDR2 FQNEAQ (reference sequence). This CDR3 spans 17 amino acids. V dropped 4 bases and J dropped 4 bases, with 21 bases sitting between them. CDR3 loop: CASSYKTSGVWSDTQYF. The CDR3, as DNA: TGTGCCAGCAGCTACAAGACTAGTGGAGTTTGGTCAGATACGCAGTATTTT.

The chain combines TRBV20-1 with TRBJ1-4; maybe TRBD1 (5 bases). The CDR3 loop spans 13 amino acids. The germline V gene has CDR1 DFQATT and CDR2 SNEGSKA (reference sequence). V lost 5 bases and J lost 8, with 15 bases in between. The CDR3 nucleotides are TGCAGTGCTTCGAAGGGGCTATGGGAAAAACTGTTTTTT. The encoded protein is CSASKGLWEKLFF.